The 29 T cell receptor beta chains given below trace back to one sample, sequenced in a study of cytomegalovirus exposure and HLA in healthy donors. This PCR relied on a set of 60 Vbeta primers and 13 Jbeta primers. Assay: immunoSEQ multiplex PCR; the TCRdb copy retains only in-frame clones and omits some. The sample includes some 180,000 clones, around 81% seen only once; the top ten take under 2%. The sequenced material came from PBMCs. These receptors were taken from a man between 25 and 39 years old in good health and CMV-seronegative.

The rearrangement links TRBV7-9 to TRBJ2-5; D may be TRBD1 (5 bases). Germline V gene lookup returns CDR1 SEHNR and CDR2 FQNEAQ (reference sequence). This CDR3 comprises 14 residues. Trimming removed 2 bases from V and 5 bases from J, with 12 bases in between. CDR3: CASSLTQGTETQYF. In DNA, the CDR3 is TGTGCCAGCAGCTTAACCCAGGGAACGGAGACCCAGTACTTC.

CDR3 nucleotide sequence: TGTGCCAGCAGCCTTAGCGGGAGTTTCGACGAGCAGTACTTC. Amino acids: CASSLSGSFDEQYF. The J gene is TRBJ2-7, the V gene TRBV11-3; 9 bases match TRBD2. This CDR3 contains 14 residues. V was clipped by 5 bases and J by 5 bases; unmatched bases: 7. Germline CDR1 and CDR2: SGHNT and YENEEA.

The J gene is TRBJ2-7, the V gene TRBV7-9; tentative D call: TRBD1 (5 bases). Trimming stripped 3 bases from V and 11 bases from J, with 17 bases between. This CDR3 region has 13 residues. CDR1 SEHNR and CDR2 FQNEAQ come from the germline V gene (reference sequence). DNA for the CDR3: TGTGCCAGCAGCTTCGAGACGGTAGGGGTCGAGTACTTC. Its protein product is CASSFETVGVEYF. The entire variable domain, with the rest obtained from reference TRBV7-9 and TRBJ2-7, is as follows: DTGVSQNPRHKITKRGQNVTFRCDPISEHNRLYWYRQTLGQGPEFLTYFQNEAQLEKSRLLSDRFSAERPKGSFSTLEIQRTEQGDSAMYLCASSFETVGVEYFGPGTRLTVT.

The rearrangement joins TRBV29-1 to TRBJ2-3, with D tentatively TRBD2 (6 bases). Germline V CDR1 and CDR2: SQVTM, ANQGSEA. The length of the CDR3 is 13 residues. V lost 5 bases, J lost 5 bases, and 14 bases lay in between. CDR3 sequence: CSVPVTGGDTQYF. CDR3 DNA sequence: TGCAGCGTTCCGGTCACCGGGGGAGATACGCAGTATTTT.

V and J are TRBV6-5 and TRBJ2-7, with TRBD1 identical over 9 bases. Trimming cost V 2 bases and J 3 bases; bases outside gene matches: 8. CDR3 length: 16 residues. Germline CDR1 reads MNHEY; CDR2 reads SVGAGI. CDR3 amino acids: CASSYALGTGYYEQYF. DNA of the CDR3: TGTGCCAGCAGTTACGCCTTGGGGACAGGGTACTACGAGCAGTACTTC.

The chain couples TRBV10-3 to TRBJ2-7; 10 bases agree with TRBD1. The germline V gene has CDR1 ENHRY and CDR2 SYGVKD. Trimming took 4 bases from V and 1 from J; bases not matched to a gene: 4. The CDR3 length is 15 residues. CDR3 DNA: TGTGCCATCAGTGCGGACAGGGGGGGATCCTACGAGCAGTACTTC. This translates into CAISADRGGSYEQYF.

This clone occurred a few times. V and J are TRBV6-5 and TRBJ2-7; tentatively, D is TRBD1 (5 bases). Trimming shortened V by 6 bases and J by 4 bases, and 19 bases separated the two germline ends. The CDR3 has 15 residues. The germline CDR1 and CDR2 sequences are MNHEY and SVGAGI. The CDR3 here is CASSLLQVTFYEQYF. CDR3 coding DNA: TGTGCCAGCAGCCTTCTACAGGTTACTTTTTACGAGCAGTACTTC.

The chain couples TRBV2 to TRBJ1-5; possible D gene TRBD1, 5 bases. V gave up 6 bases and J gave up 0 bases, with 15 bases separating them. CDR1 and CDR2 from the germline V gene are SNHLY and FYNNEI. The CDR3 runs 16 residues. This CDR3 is CASSFPTEYSNQPQHF. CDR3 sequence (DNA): TGTGCCAGCAGCTTCCCGACAGAGTATAGCAATCAGCCCCAGCATTTT.

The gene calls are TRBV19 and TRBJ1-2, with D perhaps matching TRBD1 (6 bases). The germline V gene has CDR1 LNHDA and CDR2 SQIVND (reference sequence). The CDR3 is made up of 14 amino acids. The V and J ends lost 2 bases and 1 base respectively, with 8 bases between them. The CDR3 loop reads CASSIQGNNYGYTF. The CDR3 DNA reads TGTGCCAGTAGTATACAGGGGAATAACTATGGCTACACCTTC. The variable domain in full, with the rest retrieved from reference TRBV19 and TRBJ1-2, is DGGITQSPKYLFRKEGQNVTLSCEQNLNHDAMYWYRQDPGQGLRLIYYSQIVNDFQKGDIAEGYSVSREKKESFPLTVTSAQKNPTAFYLCASSIQGNNYGYTFGSGTRLTVV.

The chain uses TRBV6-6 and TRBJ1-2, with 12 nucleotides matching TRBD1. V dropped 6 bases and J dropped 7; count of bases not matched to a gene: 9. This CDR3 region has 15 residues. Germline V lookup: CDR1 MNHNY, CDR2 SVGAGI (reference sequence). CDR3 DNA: TGTGCCAGCAGCCCACCCGGGACAGGGGGCACTGGCTACACCTTC. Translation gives CASSPPGTGGTGYTF.

CDR3 sequence reads: CASSQGAGHTDTQYF. The DNA of the CDR3 is TGCGCCAGCAGCCAAGGAGCGGGGCACACAGATACGCAGTATTTT. The chain uses TRBV4-1 and TRBJ2-3; TRBD2 aligns across 7 bases. CDR1 MGHRA and CDR2 YSYEKL come from the germline V gene. CDR3 size: 15 residues. The ends lost 1 base at V and 2 bases at J; junction bases unmatched: 3.

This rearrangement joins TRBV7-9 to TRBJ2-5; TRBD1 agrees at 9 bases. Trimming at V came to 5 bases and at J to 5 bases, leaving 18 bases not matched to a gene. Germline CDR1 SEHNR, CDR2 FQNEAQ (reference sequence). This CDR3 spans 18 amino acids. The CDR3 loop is CASSETGTGLPSMETQYF. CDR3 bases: TGTGCCAGCAGCGAAACCGGGACAGGGCTCCCATCGATGGAGACCCAGTACTTC.

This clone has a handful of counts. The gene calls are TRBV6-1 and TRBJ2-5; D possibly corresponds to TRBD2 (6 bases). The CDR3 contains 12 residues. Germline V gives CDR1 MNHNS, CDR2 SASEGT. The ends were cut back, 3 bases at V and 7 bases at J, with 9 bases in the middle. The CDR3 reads CASSEREATQYF. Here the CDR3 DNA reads TGTGCCAGCAGTGAGCGGGAAGCGACCCAGTACTTC.

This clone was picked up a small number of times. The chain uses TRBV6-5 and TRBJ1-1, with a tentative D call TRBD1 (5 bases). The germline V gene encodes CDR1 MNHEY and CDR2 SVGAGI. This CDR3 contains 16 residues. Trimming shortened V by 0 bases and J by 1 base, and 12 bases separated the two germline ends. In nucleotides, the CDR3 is TGTGCCAGCAGTTACTCGGGGGGGGTGAGGAACACTGAAGCTTTCTTT. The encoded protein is CASSYSGGVRNTEAFF.

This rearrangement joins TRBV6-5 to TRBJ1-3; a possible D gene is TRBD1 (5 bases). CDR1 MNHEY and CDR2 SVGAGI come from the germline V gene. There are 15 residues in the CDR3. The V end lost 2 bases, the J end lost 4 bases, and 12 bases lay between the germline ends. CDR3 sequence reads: CASSYATEPGNTIYF. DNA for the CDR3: TGTGCCAGCAGTTACGCGACAGAACCCGGAAACACCATATATTTT.

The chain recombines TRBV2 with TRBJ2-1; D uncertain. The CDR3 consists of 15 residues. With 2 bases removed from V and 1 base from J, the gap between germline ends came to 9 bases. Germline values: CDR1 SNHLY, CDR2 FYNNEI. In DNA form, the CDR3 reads TGTGCCAGCAGTGAAACAAGTTTTTCCTACAATGAGCAGTTCTTC. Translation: CASSETSFSYNEQFF. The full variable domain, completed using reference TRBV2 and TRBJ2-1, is EPEVTQTPSHQVTQMGQEVILRCVPISNHLYFYWYRQILGQKVEFLVSFYNNEISEKSEIFDDQFSVERPDGSNFTLKIRSTKLEDSAMYFCASSETSFSYNEQFFGPGTRLTVL.

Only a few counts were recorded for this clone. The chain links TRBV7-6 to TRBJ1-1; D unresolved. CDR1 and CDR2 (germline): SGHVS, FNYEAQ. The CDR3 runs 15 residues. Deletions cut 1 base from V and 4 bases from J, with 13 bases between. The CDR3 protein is CASSLVSSSTTEAFF. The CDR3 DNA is TGTGCCAGCAGCTTAGTTTCGAGCTCTACCACTGAAGCTTTCTTT.

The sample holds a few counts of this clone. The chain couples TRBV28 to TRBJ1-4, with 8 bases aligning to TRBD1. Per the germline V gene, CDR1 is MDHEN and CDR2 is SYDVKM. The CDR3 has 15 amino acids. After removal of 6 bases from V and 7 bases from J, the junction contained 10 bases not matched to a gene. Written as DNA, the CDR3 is TGTGCCAGCAGCCTCATACAGGGGGGGGCTGAAAAACTGTTTTTT. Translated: CASSLIQGGAEKLFF.

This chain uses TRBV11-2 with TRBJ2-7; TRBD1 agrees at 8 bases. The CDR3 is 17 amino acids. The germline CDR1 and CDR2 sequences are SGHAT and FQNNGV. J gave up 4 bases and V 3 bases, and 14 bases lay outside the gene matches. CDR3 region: CASSLVQGAKSDYEQYF. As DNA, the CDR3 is TGTGCCAGCAGCTTGGTGCAGGGGGCCAAGTCTGATTACGAGCAGTACTTC.

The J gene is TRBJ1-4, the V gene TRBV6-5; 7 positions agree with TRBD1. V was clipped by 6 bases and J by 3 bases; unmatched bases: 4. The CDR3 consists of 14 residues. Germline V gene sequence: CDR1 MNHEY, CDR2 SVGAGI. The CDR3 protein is CASSRQGPNEKLFF. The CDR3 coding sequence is TGTGCCAGCAGCCGACAGGGACCTAATGAAAAACTGTTTTTT.

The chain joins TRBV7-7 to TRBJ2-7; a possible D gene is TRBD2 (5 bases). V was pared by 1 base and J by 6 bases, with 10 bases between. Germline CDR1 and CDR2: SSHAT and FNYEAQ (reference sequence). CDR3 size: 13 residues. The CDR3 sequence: CASSLDPTSEQYF. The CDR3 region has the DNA TGTGCCAGCAGCTTAGATCCTACTAGCGAGCAGTACTTC.

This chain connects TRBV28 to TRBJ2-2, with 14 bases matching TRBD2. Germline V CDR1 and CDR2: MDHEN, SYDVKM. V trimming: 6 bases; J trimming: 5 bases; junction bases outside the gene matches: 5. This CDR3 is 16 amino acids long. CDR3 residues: CASRRWTSGGTGELFF. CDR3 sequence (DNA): TGTGCCAGCAGACGTTGGACTAGCGGGGGGACCGGGGAGCTGTTTTTT.

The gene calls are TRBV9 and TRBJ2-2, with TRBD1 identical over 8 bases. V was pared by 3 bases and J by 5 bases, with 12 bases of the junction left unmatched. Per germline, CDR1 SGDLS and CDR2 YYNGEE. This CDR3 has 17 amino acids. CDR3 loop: CASSAPGGLLGTGELFF. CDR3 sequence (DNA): TGTGCCAGCAGCGCTCCAGGGGGCCTCCTAGGAACCGGGGAGCTGTTTTTT. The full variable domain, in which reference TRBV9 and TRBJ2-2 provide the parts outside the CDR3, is DSGVTQTPKHLITATGQRVTLRCSPRSGDLSVYWYQQSLDQGLQFLIQYYNGEERAKGNILERFSAQQFPDLHSELNLSSLELGDSALYFCASSAPGGLLGTGELFFGEGSRLTVL.

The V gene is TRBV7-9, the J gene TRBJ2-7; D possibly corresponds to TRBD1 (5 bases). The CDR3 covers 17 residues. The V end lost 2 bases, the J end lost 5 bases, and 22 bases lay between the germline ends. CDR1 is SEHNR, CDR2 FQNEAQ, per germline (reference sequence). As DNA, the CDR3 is TGTGCCAGCAGCTTACAAGTTTTGGGGCAGGGCGACCACGAGCAGTACTTC. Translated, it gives CASSLQVLGQGDHEQYF.

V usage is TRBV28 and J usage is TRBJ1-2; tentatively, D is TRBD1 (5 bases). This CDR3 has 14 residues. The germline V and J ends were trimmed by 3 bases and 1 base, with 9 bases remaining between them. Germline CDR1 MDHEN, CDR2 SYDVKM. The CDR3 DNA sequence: TGTGCCAGCAGTTTCGGGGGAAGTAACTATGGCTACACCTTC. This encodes CASSFGGSNYGYTF.

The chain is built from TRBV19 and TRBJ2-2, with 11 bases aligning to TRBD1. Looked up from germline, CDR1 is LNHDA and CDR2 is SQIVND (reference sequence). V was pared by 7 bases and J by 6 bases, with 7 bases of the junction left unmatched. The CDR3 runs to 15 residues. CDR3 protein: CASTGVGQGAGELFF. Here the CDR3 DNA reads TGTGCCAGTACCGGTGTGGGACAGGGGGCCGGGGAGCTGTTTTTT.

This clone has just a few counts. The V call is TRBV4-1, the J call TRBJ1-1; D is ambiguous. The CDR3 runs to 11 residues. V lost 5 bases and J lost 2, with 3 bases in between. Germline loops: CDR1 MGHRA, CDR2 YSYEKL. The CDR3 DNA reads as TGCGCCAGCAGCTCAAACACTGAAGCTTTCTTT. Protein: CASSSNTEAFF.

CDR3 sequence reads: CASSLLVGGSVLETQYF. The DNA of the CDR3 is TGTGCCAGCAGTTTATTGGTGGGAGGGAGTGTTTTGGAGACCCAGTACTTC. This chain uses TRBV27 with TRBJ2-5, with 7 bases aligning to TRBD2. V shed 1 base, J shed 5 bases, and the junction held 13 bases outside the gene matches. Germline CDR1 MNHEY, CDR2 SMNVEV (reference sequence). The CDR3 extends over 17 amino acids.

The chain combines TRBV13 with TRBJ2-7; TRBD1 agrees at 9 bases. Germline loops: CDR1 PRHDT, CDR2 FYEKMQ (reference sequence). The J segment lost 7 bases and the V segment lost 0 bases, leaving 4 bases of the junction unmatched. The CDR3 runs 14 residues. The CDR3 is CASSLGDRGGEQYF. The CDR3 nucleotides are TGTGCCAGCAGCTTAGGGGACAGGGGTGGGGAGCAGTACTTC.